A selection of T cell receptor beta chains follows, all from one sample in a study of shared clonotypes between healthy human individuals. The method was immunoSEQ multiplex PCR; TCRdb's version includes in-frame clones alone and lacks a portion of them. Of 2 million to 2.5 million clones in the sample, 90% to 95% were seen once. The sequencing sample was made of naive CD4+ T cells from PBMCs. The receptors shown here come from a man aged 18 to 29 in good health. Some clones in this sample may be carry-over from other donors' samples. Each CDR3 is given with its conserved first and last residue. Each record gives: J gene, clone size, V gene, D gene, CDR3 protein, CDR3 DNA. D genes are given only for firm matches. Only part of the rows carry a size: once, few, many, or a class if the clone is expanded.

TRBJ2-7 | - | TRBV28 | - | CASSASSGVGPKQYF | TGTGCCAGCAGTGCCAGTTCAGGGGTGGGGCCTAAGCAGTACTTC
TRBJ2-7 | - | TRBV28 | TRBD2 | CASSLTGLAQSYEQYF | TGTGCCAGCAGTTTAACGGGACTAGCTCAATCCTACGAGCAGTACTTC
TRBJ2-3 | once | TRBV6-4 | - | CASSESRQAGTDTQYF | TGTGCCAGCAGTGAGTCTCGACAGGCAGGCACAGATACGCAGTATTTT
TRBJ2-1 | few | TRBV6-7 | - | CASFLRVRFF | TGTGCCAGCTTTCTTAGGGTGCGGTTCTTC
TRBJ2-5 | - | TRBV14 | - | CASSQNQETQYF | TGTGCCAGCAGCCAGAACCAAGAGACCCAGTACTTC
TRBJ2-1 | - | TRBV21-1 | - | CANPGYRYNEQFF | TGTGCCAATCCGGGCTACAGATACAATGAGCAGTTCTTC
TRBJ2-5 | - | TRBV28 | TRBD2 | CASSPGLAGAGRTQYF | TGTGCCAGCAGTCCGGGACTAGCGGGAGCGGGGCGGACCCAGTACTTC
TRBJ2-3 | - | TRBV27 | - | CASSPNALDTQYF | TGTGCCAGCAGTCCCAATGCCCTAGATACGCAGTATTTT
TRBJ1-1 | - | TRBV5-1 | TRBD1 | CASSLGDRGLIGEAFF | TGCGCCAGCAGCTTGGGGGACAGGGGGCTTATTGGTGAAGCTTTCTTT
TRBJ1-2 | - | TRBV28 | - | CASLYEQSGYTF | TGTGCGTCGTTATATGAGCAGTCTGGCTACACCTTC
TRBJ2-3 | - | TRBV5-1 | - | CASSQTKDPERVGQYF | TGCGCCAGCAGCCAAACAAAGGACCCTGAGAGGGTTGGGCAGTATTTT
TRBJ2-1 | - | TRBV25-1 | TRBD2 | CASSAHSGRAAWFF | TGTGCCAGCAGTGCCCACAGCGGGAGGGCCGCATGGTTCTTC
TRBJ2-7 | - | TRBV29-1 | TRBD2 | CSVEARWEGLAEQYF | TGCAGCGTTGAAGCCCGGTGGGAGGGCCTGGCCGAGCAGTACTTC
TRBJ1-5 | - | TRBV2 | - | CASSGPGGSGPQHF | TGTGCCAGCAGTGGCCCCGGAGGAAGTGGTCCCCAGCATTTT
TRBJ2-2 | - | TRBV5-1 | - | CASSIPRGRPRLNTGELFF | TGCGCCAGCAGCATCCCCCGAGGGCGGCCCCGCTTGAACACCGGGGAGCTGTTTTTT
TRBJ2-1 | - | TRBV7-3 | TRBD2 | CASSLVSTTEGWEREENEQFF | TGTGCCAGCAGCCTCGTTAGCACCACGGAGGGGTGGGAGCGGGAGGAAAATGAGCAGTTCTTC
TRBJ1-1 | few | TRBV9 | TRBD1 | CASSAGTGLTEAFF | TGTGCCAGCAGCGCCGGGACAGGGCTCACTGAAGCTTTCTTT
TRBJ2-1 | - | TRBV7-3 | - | CASSLISLELAAHEQFF | TGTGCCAGCAGCTTAATTTCCTTGGAACTAGCAGCGCATGAGCAGTTCTTC